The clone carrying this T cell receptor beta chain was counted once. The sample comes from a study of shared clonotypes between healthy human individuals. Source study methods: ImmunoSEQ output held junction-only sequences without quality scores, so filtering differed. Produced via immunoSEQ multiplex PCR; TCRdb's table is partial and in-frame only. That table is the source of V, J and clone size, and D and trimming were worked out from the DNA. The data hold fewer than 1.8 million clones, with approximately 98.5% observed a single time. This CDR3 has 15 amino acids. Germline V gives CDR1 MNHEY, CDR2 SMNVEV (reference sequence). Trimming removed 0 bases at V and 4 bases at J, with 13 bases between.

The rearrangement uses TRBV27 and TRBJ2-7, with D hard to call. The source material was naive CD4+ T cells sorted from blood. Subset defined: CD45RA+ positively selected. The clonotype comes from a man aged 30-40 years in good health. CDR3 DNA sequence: TGTGCCAGCAGTTTATCGCCCAGACCAAGTTACGAGCAGTACTTC. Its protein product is CASSLSPRPSYEQYF.